The 24 T cell receptor beta chains below all came from one sample that was sequenced in a study of beta chain features in type 1 diabetes listed by TCRdb under 2018. Beyond this particular receptor, the publication reports: In all four CD4+ subsets, TCRB CDR3 length was moderately but significantly shorter in type 1 diabetes patients.

For these TCRs, the target antigens are not known. The library was produced with the immunoSEQ multiplex PCR assay. All of the isolated RNA was reverse transcribed with the High Capacity cDNA Reverse Transcription Kit, so expressed TCRB transcripts were sequenced. In TCRdb, the immuneACCESS table is reduced to in-frame sequences with V and J assigned. These tables do not hold every clone; where another copy was compared, an unresolved V gene accounts for under half, and the others remain unexplained. This sample gives around 310,000 clones in total; roughly 13% of them show up just once. Of the sample, about 0.016% is held by the ten largest clones. Input material: naive CD4+ T cells from blood. The sample's cell subset or site label, decoded: true naive CD4+ T cells. These receptor sequences come from a woman aged 18-29 years with type 1 diabetes.

The V gene is TRBV30, the J gene TRBJ1-2, with 11 bases matching TRBD1. Germline trimming cut 4 bases from V and 6 bases from J; bases unmatched to any gene: 10. The germline gives CDR1 GTSNPN, CDR2 SVGIG (reference sequence). The CDR3 is made up of 15 amino acids. For the CDR3, the DNA is TGTGCCTGGAAACCCTTGGGGACAGGGGGAAATGGCTACACCTTC. The encoded protein is CAWKPLGTGGNGYTF. Supplemented by reference TRBV30 and TRBJ1-2, the full variable domain reads SQTIHQWPATLVQPVGSPLSLECTVEGTSNPNLYWYRQAAGRGLQLLFYSVGIGQISSEVPQNLSASRPQDRQFILSSKKLLLSDSGFYLCAWKPLGTGGNGYTFGSGTRLTVV.

This chain links TRBV5-1 with TRBJ2-1, with 11 nucleotides matching TRBD2. V was clipped by 4 bases and J by 4 bases; unmatched bases: 7. The germline V gene has CDR1 SGHRS and CDR2 YFSETQ. This CDR3 is 16 amino acids long. The CDR3 nucleotides are TGCGCCAGCAGCCCCGCTGGGACTAGCGGTTACAATGAGCAGTTCTTC. It specifies CASSPAGTSGYNEQFF. Using reference TRBV5-1 and TRBJ2-1 for the parts outside the CDR3, the full variable domain is KAGVTQTPRYLIKTRGQQVTLSCSPISGHRSVSWYQQTPGQGLQFLFEYFSETQRNKGNFPGRFSGRQFSNSRSEMNVSTLELGDSALYLCASSPAGTSGYNEQFFGPGTRLTVL.

The chain recombines TRBV7-9 with TRBJ1-5; 8 bases fit TRBD1. With 5 bases clipped from V and 7 bases from J, the junction kept 7 bases outside the gene matches. Germline CDR1 is SEHNR and CDR2 is FQNEAQ (reference sequence). The CDR3 contains 14 residues. CDR3 protein: CASSLQGEGQPQHF. CDR3 nucleotides: TGTGCCAGCAGCCTACAGGGGGAAGGACAGCCCCAGCATTTT.

V and J are TRBV7-9 and TRBJ2-1; perhaps TRBD2 as D (6 bases). The germline gives CDR1 SEHNR, CDR2 FQNEAQ (reference sequence). There are 16 residues in the CDR3. V gave up 5 bases and J gave up 4 bases, with 18 bases separating them. CDR3 in DNA: TGTGCCAGCAGCCCCACGGAGGGACTCAAGTACAATGAGCAGTTCTTC. Its protein is CASSPTEGLKYNEQFF.

This clone was recorded a few times. This chain links TRBV7-2 with TRBJ2-5, with 8 bases that match TRBD2. After removal of 2 bases from V and 5 bases from J, the junction contained 4 bases not matched to a gene. This CDR3 spans 14 amino acids. Per germline, CDR1 SGHTA and CDR2 FQGNSA. CDR3 sequence (DNA): TGTGCCAGCAGCTTACAGACGGGAGGGGAGACCCAGTACTTC. Residues: CASSLQTGGETQYF.

This chain's CDR3 is CASSSGTYSYNEQFF. DNA for the CDR3: TGTGCCAGCAGCTCCGGGACTTACTCCTACAATGAGCAGTTCTTC. The chain recombines TRBV5-4 with TRBJ2-1; perhaps TRBD2 as D (6 bases). CDR3 length: 15 residues. V gave up 3 bases and J gave up 0 bases, with 10 bases separating them. Germline V gives CDR1 SGHNT, CDR2 YYREEE (reference sequence).

This clone has a handful of counts. This sequence joins TRBV25-1 and TRBJ2-3; 11 positions match TRBD2. Per the germline V gene, CDR1 is MGHDK and CDR2 is SYGVNS. Trimming cost V 6 bases and J 5 bases; bases outside gene matches: 4. CDR3 length: 14 residues. In nucleotides, the CDR3 is TGTGCCAGCAGATCGACTAGCGGGATAGATACGCAGTATTTT. Translated: CASRSTSGIDTQYF.

This clone has a handful of counts. The chain has TRBV18 and TRBJ1-5; D ambiguous. The CDR3 covers 15 residues. V was clipped by 1 base and J by 0 bases, with 7 bases between them. Germline CDR1 and CDR2: KGHSH and LQKENI. The chain's CDR3 is CASSPREGSNQPQHF. Written as DNA, the CDR3 is TGTGCCAGCTCACCACGGGAGGGTAGCAATCAGCCCCAGCATTTT.

This clone has just a few counts. The V call is TRBV11-2, the J call TRBJ2-1; perhaps TRBD1 as D (5 bases). This CDR3 contains 15 residues. The V and J ends lost 5 bases and 5 bases respectively, with 16 bases between them. Germline lookup yields CDR1 SGHAT and CDR2 FQNNGV. The CDR3 sequence: CASSRQSMVDNEQFF. The CDR3 nucleotides are TGTGCCAGCAGCCGACAGTCGATGGTGGACAATGAGCAGTTCTTC.

This chain links TRBV28 with TRBJ2-1; TRBD2 aligns across 8 bases. CDR3 size: 15 residues. Germline CDR1 is MDHEN and CDR2 is SYDVKM. Trimming took 3 bases from V and 8 from J; bases not matched to a gene: 9. As DNA, the CDR3 is TGTGCCAGCAGTTTTGACGGGAGGGCCAAGGATGAGCAGTTCTTC. Translating it yields CASSFDGRAKDEQFF.

This clone was seen a handful of times. The rearrangement links TRBV12-2 to TRBJ2-1; the tabulated D call, TRBD2, remains unverified against the DNA. TRBV12-2 is termed a pseudogene. This CDR3 contains 16 residues. The CDR3 DNA reads as TGTGCAAGTCGCTGCCCCACTAGCGGGGGAGACAATGAGCAGTTCTTC. It is translated as CASRCPTSGGDNEQFF.

The chain recombines TRBV28 with TRBJ2-7; 9 bases match TRBD1. The length of the CDR3 is 14 residues. V dropped 6 bases and J dropped 4; count of bases not matched to a gene: 7. Germline CDR1 MDHEN, CDR2 SYDVKM. CDR3 coding DNA: TGTGCCAGCAGATCCGGGACAGGGATTTACGAGCAGTACGTC. This sequence encodes CASRSGTGIYEQYV.

This clone has just a few counts. The chain joins TRBV18 to TRBJ2-3; D ambiguous. The CDR3 loop spans 15 amino acids. Germline CDR1 KGHSH, CDR2 LQKENI. V lost 6 bases, J lost 2 bases, and 15 bases lay in between. The CDR3 bases are TGTGCCAGCTCGCCCGAAAGCCCGAACACAGATACGCAGTATTTT. This codes for CASSPESPNTDTQYF.

In its sample, this clone was seen a few times. This chain connects TRBV28 to TRBJ2-3; D not resolved. The CDR3 consists of 11 residues. V was clipped by 6 bases and J by 6 bases, with 7 bases between them. Germline V gene data show CDR1 as MDHEN and CDR2 as SYDVKM. CDR3 sequence: CASSRRDTQYF. CDR3 sequence (DNA): TGTGCCAGCAGCCGTCGGGATACGCAGTATTTT.

This clone was observed many times. The CDR3 nucleotides are TGCAGCGTTGCCGGGACTACCCTGGTTGAGCAGTACTTC. Translation: CSVAGTTLVEQYF. The genes are TRBV29-1 and TRBJ2-7; 7 positions agree with TRBD2. V was pared by 4 bases and J by 7 bases, with 10 bases of the junction left unmatched. Germline CDR1 reads SQVTM; CDR2 reads ANQGSEA. CDR3 length equals 13 residues.

The chain combines TRBV7-3 with TRBJ2-3; TRBD2 agrees at 11 bases. The CDR3 contains 16 residues. The V segment lost 5 bases and the J segment 0 bases; nucleotides outside the gene matches: 4. Germline V CDR1 and CDR2: SGHTA, FQGTGA. The CDR3 is CASSGGTSGSTDTQYF. CDR3 DNA: TGTGCCAGCAGCGGTGGGACTAGCGGTAGCACAGATACGCAGTATTTT.

This chain uses TRBV7-9 with TRBJ1-2, with D unclear. The V end lost 6 bases, the J end lost 2 bases, and 7 bases lay between the germline ends. Per germline, CDR1 SEHNR and CDR2 FQNEAQ (reference sequence). There are 12 residues in the CDR3. CDR3 DNA: TGTGCCAGCAGTGCCGGGAACTATGGCTACACCTTC. Protein product: CASSAGNYGYTF.

A few counts support this clone. This chain uses TRBV11-2 with TRBJ2-1, with 10 nucleotides matching TRBD2. J gave up 9 bases and V 5 bases, and 10 bases lay outside the gene matches. The CDR3 extends over 15 amino acids. CDR1 is SGHAT and CDR2 is FQNNGV in the germline V gene. The CDR3 DNA follows: TGTGCCAGCAGCAAAAGGAGCGGGAGGGCGGCTGAGCAGTTCTTC. Translation gives CASSKRSGRAAEQFF.

A few counts support this clone. The rearrangement uses TRBV5-1 and TRBJ2-3, with 8 nucleotides matching TRBD1. The CDR3 totals 13 residues. Germline V gene sequence: CDR1 SGHRS, CDR2 YFSETQ. V was clipped by 4 bases and J by 6 bases; unmatched bases: 4. CDR3 nucleotide sequence: TGCGCCAGCAGCCGGACAGGGTCGGATACGCAGTATTTT. The encoded protein is CASSRTGSDTQYF.

This chain connects TRBV4-3 to TRBJ2-6, with TRBD2 matching over 8 bases. Germline trimming cut 0 bases from V and 4 bases from J; bases unmatched to any gene: 11. The length of the CDR3 is 19 residues. CDR1 is LGHNA and CDR2 is YSLEER in the germline V gene. For the CDR3, the DNA is TGCGCCAGCAGCCAAGATTTAGCGGGGCCTGGGACGGGGGCCAACGTCCTGACTTTC. This gives the protein CASSQDLAGPGTGANVLTF.

This clone was detected only a few times. The J gene is TRBJ1-5, the V gene TRBV7-9, with D tentatively TRBD1 (6 bases). The CDR3 totals 13 residues. V lost 2 bases to trimming and J lost 4 bases, with 6 bases between them. The germline V gene encodes CDR1 SEHNR and CDR2 FQNEAQ (reference sequence). CDR3 sequence: CASSLQGNQPQHF. The CDR3 DNA is TGTGCCAGCAGCTTACAGGGGAATCAGCCCCAGCATTTT.

The CDR3 coding sequence is TGTGCCAGCAGGTCCACTAGCGGGAGGTCTCTATACAATGAGCAGTTCTTC. It specifies CASRSTSGRSLYNEQFF. The V call is TRBV7-9, the J call TRBJ2-1; 12 nucleotides agree with TRBD2. V lost 6 bases and J lost 4; bases outside the gene matches: 10. Per germline, CDR1 SEHNR and CDR2 FQNEAQ (reference sequence). The CDR3 covers 17 residues.

This chain uses TRBV14 with TRBJ1-2, with D unclear. The CDR3 length is 15 residues. Germline CDR1 reads SGHDN; CDR2 reads FVKESK. V lost 5 bases and J lost 4, with 17 bases in between. Here the CDR3 reads CASSERRGVSYGYTF. The CDR3 nucleotides read TGTGCCAGCAGCGAACGCCGCGGAGTCAGCTATGGCTACACCTTC.

This clone was detected a few times. V is TRBV19 and J is TRBJ2-3; 7 bases agree with TRBD1. V trimming: 3 bases; J trimming: 8 bases; junction bases outside the gene matches: 11. This CDR3 contains 15 residues. Germline CDR1 and CDR2: LNHDA and SQIVND (reference sequence). The CDR3 sequence: CASSMSRLEGATQYF. CDR3 DNA sequence: TGTGCCAGTAGTATGAGTCGGCTAGAGGGGGCTACGCAGTATTTT.